This TCR beta chain derives from a study of T cells in localized non-small cell lung cancer (TCRdb year 2020). Regarding the complete study: The study analyzed T cell repertoires of hundreds of early-stage NSCLC patients, comparing tumors and uninvolved tumor-adjacent lungs. All 230 or so NSCLC patients in the cohort were treatment-naive and had localized lung tumors that were resected. A mean age of roughly 64 years was recorded for the NSCLC patients, of whom under 150 were male and some 100 were female. Study-level results and caveats: Because multi-region tumor sequencing was not done, intratumor heterogeneity could not be ruled out. Longer overall survival was associated with higher blood T cell density, whereas shorter survival was associated with higher adjacent-lung clonality. Because of the exploratory design, TCR variables were selected using unadjusted p-values without false-discovery rate correction. Of the top 100 tumor clones, a median of roughly 57 were detected in paired uninvolved adjacent lung; some 28 were also among that lung's top 100. Uninvolved tumor-adjacent lung showed the highest T cell clonality, higher than tumor, which suggests more focused antigenic responses in the uninvolved tumor-adjacent lung.

Comment on this clone: Which antigen it targets is not known. No base quality values were provided; no much bigger clone lies one nucleotide off.

At diagnosis, peripheral blood, uninvolved tumor-adjacent lung and tumor were collected and stored as a combination of fresh-frozen and FFPE material. For TCR repertoire profiling, the blood samples were analyzed as peripheral blood mononuclear cells. V is clipped by 0 bases and J by 14 bases, and the sequence between their germline boundaries is 11 bases long. The CDR3 spans 12 residues, from the cysteine through the phenylalanine. Solely the CDR3 DNA is kept, with 36 bases framed from the first base. For CDR1 and CDR2, the germline V gene (reference sequence) lists MNHNY and SVGAGI. The immunoSEQ Assay was used to sequence TCR beta CDR3 regions from DNA. Per the source publication's procedure: To compute T cell density, TCR beta template counts were normalized to usable DNA, which was estimated by amplifying housekeeping genes. The preseqR package was used to estimate richness by extrapolating to 400,000 templates for PBMC samples and to 120,000 templates for tissue samples. Clonality was defined as one minus Pielou's evenness. Differential abundance testing on productive amino-acid clonotypes, with a minimum total count of 5 and an alpha of 0.1, was used to identify tissue-enriched TCRs. The Jaccard Index and the Morisita Overlap Index were used to measure how much the repertoires overlapped between compartments. GLIPH grouped TCR beta CDR3s together with public tetramer-defined viral CDR3s, and a viral motif had to include at least three viral sequences and also show V-gene enrichment. As stored in TCRdb, this immuneACCESS dataset retains in-frame rearrangements with V and J assigned. A fraction of the clones does not appear; measured against another copy, unresolved V genes explain less than half of the discrepancy, and the remainder lacks a known reason. The V and J calls and the clone size are those of that table, but D and trimming were determined from the DNA. Present in this sample are some 24,000 clones, 92% of which were seen just once. The top ten constitute roughly 2.8% of the sample.

The receptor was isolated from a woman aged 35-70 years with stage I lung adenocarcinoma. The chain is made from TRBV6-6 and TRBJ2-1; the D call could be TRBD1 or TRBD2, with each sharing 5 bases. Sample: peripheral blood, taken before any cancer treatment. The DNA sequence is given as TGTGCCAGCAGTTACTCGGGGGAGCCGGAGTTCTTC. Its protein is CASSYSGEPEFF.